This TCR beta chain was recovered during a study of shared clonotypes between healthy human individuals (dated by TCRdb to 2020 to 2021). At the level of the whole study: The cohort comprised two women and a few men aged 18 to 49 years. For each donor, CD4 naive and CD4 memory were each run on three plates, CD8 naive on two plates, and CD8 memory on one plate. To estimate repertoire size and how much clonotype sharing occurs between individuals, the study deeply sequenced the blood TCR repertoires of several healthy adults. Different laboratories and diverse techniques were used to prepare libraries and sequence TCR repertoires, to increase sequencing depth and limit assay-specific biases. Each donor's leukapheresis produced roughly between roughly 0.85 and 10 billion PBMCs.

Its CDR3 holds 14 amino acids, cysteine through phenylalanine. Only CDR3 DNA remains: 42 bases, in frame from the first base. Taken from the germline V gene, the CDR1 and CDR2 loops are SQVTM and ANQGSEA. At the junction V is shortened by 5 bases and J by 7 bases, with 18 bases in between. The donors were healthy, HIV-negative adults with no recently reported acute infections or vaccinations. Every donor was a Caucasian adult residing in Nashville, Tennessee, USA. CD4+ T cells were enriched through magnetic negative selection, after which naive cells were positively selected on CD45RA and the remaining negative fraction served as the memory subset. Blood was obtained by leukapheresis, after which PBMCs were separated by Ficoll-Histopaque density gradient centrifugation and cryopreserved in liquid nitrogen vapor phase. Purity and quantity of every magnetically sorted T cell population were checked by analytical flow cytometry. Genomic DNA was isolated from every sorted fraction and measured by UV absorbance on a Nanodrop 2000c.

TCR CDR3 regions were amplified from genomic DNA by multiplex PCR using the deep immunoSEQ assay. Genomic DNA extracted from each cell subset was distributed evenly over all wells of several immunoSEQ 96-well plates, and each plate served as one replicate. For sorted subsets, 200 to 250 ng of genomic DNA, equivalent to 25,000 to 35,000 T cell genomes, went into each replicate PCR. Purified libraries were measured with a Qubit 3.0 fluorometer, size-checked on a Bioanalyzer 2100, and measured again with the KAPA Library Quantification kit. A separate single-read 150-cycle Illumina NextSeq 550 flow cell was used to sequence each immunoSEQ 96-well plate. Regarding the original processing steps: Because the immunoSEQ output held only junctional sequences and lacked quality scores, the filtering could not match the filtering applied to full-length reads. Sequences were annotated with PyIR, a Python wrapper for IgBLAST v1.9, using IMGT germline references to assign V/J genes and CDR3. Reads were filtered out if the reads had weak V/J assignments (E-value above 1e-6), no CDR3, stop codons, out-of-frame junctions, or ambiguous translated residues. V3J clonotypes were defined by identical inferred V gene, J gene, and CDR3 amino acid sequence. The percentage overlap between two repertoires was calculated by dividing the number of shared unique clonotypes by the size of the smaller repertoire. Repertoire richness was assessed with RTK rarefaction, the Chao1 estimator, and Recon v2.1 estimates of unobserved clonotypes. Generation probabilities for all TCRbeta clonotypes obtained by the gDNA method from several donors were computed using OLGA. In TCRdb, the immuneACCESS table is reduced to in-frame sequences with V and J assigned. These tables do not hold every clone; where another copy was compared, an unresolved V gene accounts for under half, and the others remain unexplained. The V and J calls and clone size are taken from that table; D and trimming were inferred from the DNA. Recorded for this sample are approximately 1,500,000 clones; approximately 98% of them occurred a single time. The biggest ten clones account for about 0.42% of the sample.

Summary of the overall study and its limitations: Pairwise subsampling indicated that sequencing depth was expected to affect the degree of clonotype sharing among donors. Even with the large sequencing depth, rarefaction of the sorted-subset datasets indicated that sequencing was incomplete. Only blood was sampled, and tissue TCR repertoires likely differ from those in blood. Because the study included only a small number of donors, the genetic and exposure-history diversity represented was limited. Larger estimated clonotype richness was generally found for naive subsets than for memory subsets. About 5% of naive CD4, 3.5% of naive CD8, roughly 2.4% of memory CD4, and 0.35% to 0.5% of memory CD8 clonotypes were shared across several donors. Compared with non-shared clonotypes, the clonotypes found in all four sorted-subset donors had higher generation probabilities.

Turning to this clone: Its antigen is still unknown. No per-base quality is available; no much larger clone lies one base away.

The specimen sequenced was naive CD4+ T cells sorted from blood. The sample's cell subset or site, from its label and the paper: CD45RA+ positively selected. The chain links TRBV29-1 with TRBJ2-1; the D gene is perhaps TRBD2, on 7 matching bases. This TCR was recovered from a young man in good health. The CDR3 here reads CSVQGGGTINEQFF. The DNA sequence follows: TGCAGCGTTCAGGGAGGGGGGACTATTAATGAGCAGTTCTTC.